Listed here is a single T cell receptor beta chain. Its specificity is unknown. It was approximately 10 milliliters of peripheral blood that were drawn from each donor. These data originate in a study of blood T cells in healthy people across ages. Findings and limits, study-wide: Higher diversity and more naive CD4+ cells were features of long-lived donors, compared to aged donors. Older individuals had lower TCR beta diversity per million T cells (the decline was roughly linear).

Sample-barcoded 5' priming and a J-beta primer mix drove a second PCR of about 6 to 12 cycles. Each CDR3 protein is one row after TCRdb ran MiXCR on the 5' RACE reads. The sample holds 1.5 million to 2 million distinct CDR3 sequences, roughly 49% seen once. The CDR3 sequence is 20 residues long. Trimming at V came to 5 bases and at J to 2 bases, leaving 11 bases not matched to a gene. Germline V gene data show CDR1 as PRHDT and CDR2 as FYEKMQ (reference sequence). V gene TRBV13 combines with J gene TRBJ2-6, with 14 positions matching TRBD2. The clonotype originates from a woman aged 40 to 50 in good health. The specimen was blood. Written as DNA, the CDR3 is TGTGCCAGCAGCCTGGGACTAGCGGGGGTGTTTCGTACTGGGGCCAACGTCCTGACTTTC. It is translated as CASSLGLAGVFRTGANVLTF.